Sequencing of this TCR beta chain was carried out in a study of T cells expressing NK-cell markers. Study summary: The authors derived TCR beta repertoires from sorted CD3+CD56+NKG2C+, CD3+CD56+NKG2C- and CD3+CD56-NKG2C+ T cells.

Findings of the study overall: What remained unclear was the HCMV specificity of expanded NKG2C+ T cell clones.

Germline values: CDR1 LGHDT, CDR2 YNNKEL (reference sequence). This CDR3 region has 15 residues. For this clonotype: What it binds is unknown.

Using the 5' RACE reads, TCRdb records one entry per CDR3 protein without DNA. The table counts around 260,000 distinct CDR3 sequences; roughly 4.2% lies in the top ten. Material for sequencing was blood T cells: a sorted CD56 or NKG2C T cell subset, CD4+ or CD8+ T cells, or bulk PBMC T cells (not recorded which). This TCR was sampled from a woman aged 18 to 75 in good health. This chain connects TRBV3-1 to TRBJ1-6; the TCRdb call, TRBD1, lacks DNA for checking. This CDR3 reads CASSEGHDGNSPLHF.